Listed here are 18 T cell receptor beta chains from one sample, sequenced in a study of cytomegalovirus exposure and HLA in healthy donors. Repertoires were generated with immunoSEQ multiplex PCR, while TCRdb's copy carries only in-frame clones and drops some. The data show some 140,000 clones, nearly 90% seen once. Sequenced material: PBMCs. These receptors originate from a woman between 18 and 29 years old in good health and CMV-seropositive.

The CDR3 sequence is CASSLAGGNTEAFF. For the CDR3, the DNA is TGTGCCAGCAGCTTAGCGGGGGGGAACACTGAAGCTTTCTTT. The chain has TRBV7-9 and TRBJ1-1, with D possibly matching TRBD1 (5 bases). The CDR3 is made up of 14 amino acids. Deletions cut 0 bases from V and 1 base from J, with 6 bases between. Germline assignment: CDR1 SEHNR and CDR2 FQNEAQ (reference sequence).

The rearrangement uses TRBV9 and TRBJ2-7; 7 nucleotides align to TRBD2. Looked up from germline, CDR1 is SGDLS and CDR2 is YYNGEE. The length of the CDR3 is 15 residues. V shed 4 bases and J 2 bases; nucleotides not matched to a gene: 9. The DNA of the CDR3 is TGTGCCAGCAGCCTCAGCGGGAATTCGCCCTACGAGCAGTACTTC. This translates into CASSLSGNSPYEQYF. Full variable domain (rest looked up from reference TRBV9 and TRBJ2-7): DSGVTQTPKHLITATGQRVTLRCSPRSGDLSVYWYQQSLDQGLQFLIQYYNGEERAKGNILERFSAQQFPDLHSELNLSSLELGDSALYFCASSLSGNSPYEQYFGPGTRLTVT.

The chain employs TRBV5-1 and TRBJ2-3; TRBD2 aligns across 7 bases. In germline, CDR1 is SGHRS, CDR2 YFSETQ. The CDR3 contains 15 residues. V shed 3 bases, J shed 4 bases, and the junction held 8 bases outside the gene matches. For the CDR3, the DNA is TGCGCCAGCAGCTACGGGCAGGGAGGGTCAGATACGCAGTATTTT. It specifies CASSYGQGGSDTQYF.

The V and J genes are TRBV5-4 and TRBJ1-3; D unresolved. The CDR3 is 13 residues long. Germline loops: CDR1 SGHNT, CDR2 YYREEE (reference sequence). V gave up 4 bases and J gave up 3 bases, with 8 bases separating them. CDR3 loop: CASSRRGGNTIYF. Here the CDR3 DNA reads TGTGCCAGCAGCCGCCGAGGTGGAAACACCATATATTTT.

This chain joins TRBV4-1 and TRBJ2-3; D is unclear. V dropped 5 bases and J dropped 0 bases, with 12 bases sitting between them. Germline V lookup: CDR1 MGHRA, CDR2 YSYEKL. The CDR3 length is 15 residues. CDR3 sequence: CASSYDGPSTDTQYF. As DNA, the CDR3 is TGCGCCAGCAGCTACGATGGGCCGAGCACAGATACGCAGTATTTT.

In its sample, this clone was seen once. V and J are TRBV28 and TRBJ2-2; 7 bases match TRBD1. J was trimmed by 0 bases and V by 6 bases; bases with no gene match: 7. Germline loops: CDR1 MDHEN, CDR2 SYDVKM. The CDR3 sequence is 16 residues long. This chain's CDR3 is CASSPLQGTNTGELFF. The CDR3 nucleotides read TGTGCCAGCAGCCCGCTACAGGGGACGAACACCGGGGAGCTGTTTTTT.

J is TRBJ2-5 and V is TRBV2, with a weak D call TRBD1 (5 bases). Trimming left V 3 bases short and J 4 bases short, with 12 bases between. The germline V gene encodes CDR1 SNHLY and CDR2 FYNNEI. The CDR3 contains 14 residues. CDR3 DNA: TGTGCCAGCAGTGAGACAGCCACGGTAGAGACCCAGTACTTC. Encoded protein: CASSETATVETQYF. The whole variable domain, remainder taken from reference TRBV2 and TRBJ2-5, is EPEVTQTPSHQVTQMGQEVILRCVPISNHLYFYWYRQILGQKVEFLVSFYNNEISEKSEIFDDQFSVERPDGSNFTLKIRSTKLEDSAMYFCASSETATVETQYFGPGTRLLVL.

This clone was seen only a few times. V gene TRBV18 combines with J gene TRBJ1-3; 9 bases align to TRBD1. V trimming: 3 bases; J trimming: 7 bases; junction bases outside the gene matches: 10. This CDR3 spans 16 amino acids. Germline-derived CDR1 and CDR2 are KGHSH and LQKENI. The CDR3 bases are TGTGCCAGCTCACCCGGACAGGGGATGATAATGAACACCATATATTTT. Protein sequence: CASSPGQGMIMNTIYF.

The rearrangement links TRBV28 to TRBJ2-7; D might be TRBD1 (6 bases). The CDR3 loop spans 15 amino acids. The germline V gene has CDR1 MDHEN and CDR2 SYDVKM. V was trimmed by 6 bases and J by 7 bases, leaving 22 bases between them. CDR3 bases: TGTGCCAGCAGCTCACTGGGCAGGGGCCGTCTTGAGCAGTACTTC. Protein: CASSSLGRGRLEQYF.

The chain recombines TRBV6-6 with TRBJ2-3; D is unclear. Germline CDR1 is MNHNY and CDR2 is SVGAGI (reference sequence). V was trimmed by 0 bases and J by 5 bases, leaving 12 bases between them. The CDR3 is made up of 15 amino acids. CDR3 coding DNA: TGTGCCAGCAGTTACTCTGCCTCGCCGGTAGATACGCAGTATTTT. Protein product: CASSYSASPVDTQYF.

This clone has only one observation. The gene calls are TRBV18 and TRBJ1-1, with 7 bases matching TRBD1. Germline CDR1 is KGHSH and CDR2 is LQKENI. Germline trimming cut 4 bases from V and 1 base from J; bases unmatched to any gene: 3. This CDR3 comprises 14 residues. CDR3 DNA: TGTGCCAGCTCACATGGGACAGAGAACACTGAAGCTTTCTTT. Protein sequence: CASSHGTENTEAFF.

This clone showed up just once. J is TRBJ1-5 and V is TRBV5-1, with unresolved D. Trimming left V 0 bases short and J 5 bases short, with 6 bases between. The CDR3 is made up of 13 amino acids. Per the germline V gene, CDR1 is SGHRS and CDR2 is YFSETQ. CDR3 coding DNA: TGCGCCAGCAGCTTGGAGGCGGATCAGCCCCAGCATTTT. This sequence encodes CASSLEADQPQHF.

Written as DNA, the CDR3 is TGTGCCAGCAGTGAGGTACAACCAGCCTACAATGAGCAGTTCTTC. It encodes CASSEVQPAYNEQFF. The rearrangement uses TRBV2 and TRBJ2-1; D uncertain. The V gene's germline CDR1 is SNHLY and CDR2 FYNNEI. The CDR3 sequence is 15 residues long. V was cut by 3 bases and J by 2 bases, with 11 bases left in between.

Note on this clone: This may stem from a read error, because a much larger clone lies one nucleotide away. The genes are TRBV19 and TRBJ2-1, with 11 bases that match TRBD2. The ends lost 5 bases at V and 2 bases at J; junction bases unmatched: 2. CDR1 is LNHDA, CDR2 SQIVND, per germline (reference sequence). This CDR3 region has 15 residues. CDR3 protein: CASSVTSGAYNEQFF. Written as DNA, the CDR3 is TGTGCCAGTAGTGTGACTAGCGGGGCCTACAATGAGCAGTTCTTC.

The CDR3 loop reads CASTISIGTGNNEQFF. DNA of the CDR3: TGTGCCAGTACCATTTCGATCGGGACAGGAAACAATGAGCAGTTCTTC. V usage is TRBV19 and J usage is TRBJ2-1, with 8 bases that match TRBD1. This CDR3 is built from 16 residues. V lost 7 bases and J lost 5; bases outside the gene matches: 13. Germline assignment: CDR1 LNHDA and CDR2 SQIVND (reference sequence).

The gene calls are TRBV2 and TRBJ2-5, with TRBD2 as a possible D gene (5 bases). This CDR3 is built from 13 residues. Looked up from germline, CDR1 is SNHLY and CDR2 is FYNNEI. Deletions cut 3 bases from V and 5 bases from J, with 10 bases between. CDR3 DNA sequence: TGTGCCAGCAGTGACCCTCAGCGGGAGACCCAGTACTTC. Its translation is CASSDPQRETQYF.

Here the CDR3 reads CAISEVSGGNSPLHF. The CDR3 coding sequence is TGTGCCATCAGTGAAGTATCCGGGGGGAATTCACCCCTCCACTTT. The chain carries TRBV10-3 and TRBJ1-6; possible D gene TRBD1, 5 bases. V lost 3 bases, J lost 7 bases, and 13 bases lay in between. Per germline, CDR1 ENHRY and CDR2 SYGVKD. This CDR3 spans 15 amino acids.

The gene calls are TRBV6-5 and TRBJ2-6, with 7 nucleotides matching TRBD1. Germline CDR1 MNHEY, CDR2 SVGAGI. The J segment lost 2 bases and the V segment lost 6 bases, leaving 4 bases of the junction unmatched. The length of the CDR3 is 15 residues. The CDR3 DNA is TGTGCCAGCAGGGAACAGGGGACTGGGGCCAACGTCCTGACTTTC. Protein sequence: CASREQGTGANVLTF.